The 17 T cell receptor beta chains reported below all come from one sample, sequenced in a study of blood T cell repertoires in COVID-19. The data were produced by immunoSEQ multiplex PCR, yet TCRdb's version contains in-frame clones alone and is incomplete. The table shows some 150,000 clones, with 85% to 90% occurring only once. The sequencing sample was made of peripheral blood. These receptor sequences come from a human donor in a cohort sampled during active COVID-19.

This clone showed up just once. The chain has TRBV28 and TRBJ2-7; D is perhaps TRBD1 (6 bases). Deletions cut 8 bases from V and 6 bases from J, with 17 bases between. CDR1 and CDR2 (germline): MDHEN, SYDVKM. CDR3 length: 13 residues. This CDR3 reads CASQDSTYPEQYF. The DNA of the CDR3 is TGTGCCAGCCAGGACAGCACCTATCCCGAGCAGTACTTC.

This sequence joins TRBV3-1 (or the pseudogene TRBV3-2) and TRBJ1-5; 9 positions agree with TRBD1. The CDR3 is 14 amino acids. V shed 3 bases, J shed 6 bases, and the junction held 3 bases outside the gene matches. Germline lookup yields CDR1 LGHDT and CDR2 YNNKEL (reference sequence). The CDR3 is CASSQQTGGQPQHF. The CDR3 DNA reads TGTGCCAGCAGCCAGCAGACAGGGGGTCAGCCCCAGCATTTT.

V gene TRBV28 combines with J gene TRBJ2-1, with 11 bases lining up with TRBD2. Germline V gives CDR1 MDHEN, CDR2 SYDVKM. After removal of 6 bases from V and 3 bases from J, the junction contained 4 bases not matched to a gene. The CDR3 is made up of 15 amino acids. This CDR3 is CASSVAGGIYNEQFF. CDR3 nucleotide sequence: TGTGCCAGCAGCGTAGCGGGGGGGATCTACAATGAGCAGTTCTTC.

The chain is built from TRBV9 and TRBJ2-3; 7 positions agree with TRBD1. Per germline, CDR1 SGDLS and CDR2 YYNGEE. The CDR3 runs 16 residues. Trimming at V came to 3 bases and at J to 5 bases, leaving 12 bases not matched to a gene. The CDR3 nucleotides are TGTGCCAGCAGCGCCGCACCGGGACAGTACAGAGATACGCAGTATTTT. Encoded protein: CASSAAPGQYRDTQYF.

The genes are TRBV19 and TRBJ2-5, with TRBD1 identical over 9 bases. This CDR3 has 15 amino acids. Germline CDR1 is LNHDA and CDR2 is SQIVND (reference sequence). V dropped 6 bases and J dropped 5; count of bases not matched to a gene: 10. CDR3 bases: TGTGCCAGTAGCCTAAGGGGGACAGGGTCTGAGACCCAGTACTTC. Amino acid sequence: CASSLRGTGSETQYF.

The chain uses TRBV5-1 and TRBJ2-7; 9 nucleotides agree with TRBD1. V trimming: 4 bases; J trimming: 6 bases; junction bases outside the gene matches: 11. This CDR3 region has 15 residues. Germline values: CDR1 SGHRS, CDR2 YFSETQ. The CDR3 bases are TGCGCCAGCAGCGGGGGGACAGGGTTCGATTCCGAGCAGTACTTC. It codes for CASSGGTGFDSEQYF.

The CDR3 protein is CASSLTDNQPQHF. The DNA for the CDR3 is TGTGCCAGCAGCCTGACAGACAATCAGCCCCAGCATTTT. The V gene is TRBV7-3, the J gene TRBJ1-5; D possibly corresponds to TRBD1 (5 bases). The germline V and J ends were trimmed by 5 bases and 3 bases, with 8 bases remaining between them. The CDR3 is 13 amino acids. Germline loops: CDR1 SGHTA, CDR2 FQGTGA.

The V gene is TRBV28, the J gene TRBJ1-3; TRBD1 might be the D (5 bases). The CDR3 sequence is 18 residues long. V was cut by 2 bases and J by 0 bases, with 17 bases left in between. Germline V CDR1 and CDR2: MDHEN, SYDVKM. As DNA, the CDR3 is TGTGCCAGCAGTTTACCGGACACCTTACTGAGCTCTGGAAACACCATATATTTT. It encodes CASSLPDTLLSSGNTIYF.

The sample holds one count of this clone. The rearrangement joins TRBV28 to TRBJ2-3; 7 nucleotides agree with TRBD1. CDR3 length: 16 amino acids. Germline V gives CDR1 MDHEN, CDR2 SYDVKM. J was trimmed by 1 base and V by 4 bases; bases with no gene match: 8. CDR3 in amino acids: CASSSPGTARTDTQYF. The CDR3, as DNA: TGTGCCAGCAGTTCCCCCGGGACAGCCCGCACAGATACGCAGTATTTT.

The V gene is TRBV2, the J gene TRBJ2-7; D might be TRBD2 (6 bases). The CDR3 extends over 14 amino acids. CDR1 is SNHLY and CDR2 is FYNNEI in the germline V gene. V was trimmed by 3 bases and J by 2 bases, leaving 11 bases between them. The DNA for the CDR3 is TGTGCCAGCAGTGAGCCTCTAGCGCCCTACGAGCAGTACTTC. Amino acid sequence: CASSEPLAPYEQYF. Complete variable domain (other parts from reference TRBV2 and TRBJ2-7): EPEVTQTPSHQVTQMGQEVILRCVPISNHLYFYWYRQILGQKVEFLVSFYNNEISEKSEIFDDQFSVERPDGSNFTLKIRSTKLEDSAMYFCASSEPLAPYEQYFGPGTRLTVT.

The sample holds one count of this clone. The V and J genes are TRBV12-5 and TRBJ2-1; possible D gene TRBD2, 5 bases. The V and J ends lost 5 bases and 4 bases respectively, with 9 bases between them. Germline-derived CDR1 and CDR2 are LGHNT and FRNRAP. This CDR3 has 13 amino acids. CDR3 in amino acids: CASGLRGYNEQFF. Here the CDR3 DNA reads TGTGCTAGTGGTCTCCGGGGATACAATGAGCAGTTCTTC.

This clone has ten or more counts. This chain links TRBV19 with TRBJ1-6; 9 nucleotides align to TRBD1. The germline CDR1 and CDR2 sequences are LNHDA and SQIVND (reference sequence). Losses at the gene ends were 6 bases for V and 1 base for J; bases not matched to a gene: 4. The CDR3 loop spans 16 amino acids. The CDR3 nucleotides are TGTGCCAGTAGCACAGGGGGCATTTCCTATAATTCACCCCTCCACTTT. Protein product: CASSTGGISYNSPLHF.

The chain links TRBV27 to TRBJ1-5; D not certain. The CDR3 totals 15 residues. Germline V gene data show CDR1 as MNHEY and CDR2 as SMNVEV (reference sequence). Deletions cut 3 bases from V and 2 bases from J, with 11 bases between. The CDR3 is CASSFEGRGNQPQHF. The CDR3 coding sequence is TGTGCCAGCAGTTTCGAGGGTCGGGGCAATCAGCCCCAGCATTTT.

This chain joins TRBV12-5 and TRBJ2-3, with D perhaps TRBD1 (6 bases). With 2 bases removed from V and 4 bases from J, the gap between germline ends came to 16 bases. CDR1 LGHNT and CDR2 FRNRAP come from the germline V gene. The CDR3 runs 16 residues. CDR3 sequence reads: CASGLSGRGFADTQYF. In nucleotides, the CDR3 is TGTGCTAGTGGTTTGTCCGGCAGGGGATTCGCAGATACGCAGTATTTT.

This sequence joins TRBV21-1 and TRBJ2-7; the table names TRBD1, a call not compared with the DNA. TRBV21-1 is a listed pseudogene. This CDR3 region has 14 residues. For the CDR3, the DNA is TGTGCCAGCAGCATCGGACAGGGTCCCTACGAGCAGTACTTC. This translates into CASSIGQGPYEQYF.

This chain joins TRBV28 and TRBJ2-7, with D tentatively TRBD2 (5 bases). Germline CDR1 reads MDHEN; CDR2 reads SYDVKM. Trimming left V 8 bases short and J 0 bases short, with 11 bases between. There are 13 residues in the CDR3. The CDR3 loop reads CASVEGSSYEQYF. Here the CDR3 DNA reads TGTGCCAGCGTAGAAGGGAGCTCCTACGAGCAGTACTTC.

The rearrangement joins TRBV19 to TRBJ2-5; D ambiguous. The CDR3 contains 13 residues. The germline V gene encodes CDR1 LNHDA and CDR2 SQIVND (reference sequence). V was clipped by 3 bases and J by 5 bases, with 10 bases between them. CDR3 amino acids: CASSMSVWETQYF. The CDR3 DNA reads TGTGCCAGTAGTATGAGCGTTTGGGAGACCCAGTACTTC.